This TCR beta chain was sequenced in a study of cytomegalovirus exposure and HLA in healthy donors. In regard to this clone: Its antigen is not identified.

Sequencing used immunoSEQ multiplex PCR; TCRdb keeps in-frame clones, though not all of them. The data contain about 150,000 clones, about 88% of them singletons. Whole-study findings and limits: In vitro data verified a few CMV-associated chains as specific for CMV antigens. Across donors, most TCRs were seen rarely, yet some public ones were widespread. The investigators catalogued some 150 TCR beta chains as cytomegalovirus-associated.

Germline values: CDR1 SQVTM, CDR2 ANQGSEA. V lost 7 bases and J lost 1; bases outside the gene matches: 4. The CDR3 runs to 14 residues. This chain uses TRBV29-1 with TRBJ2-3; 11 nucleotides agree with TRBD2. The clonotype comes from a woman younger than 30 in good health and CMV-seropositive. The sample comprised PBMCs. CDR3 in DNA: TGCAGCGCTTCACTAGCGGGAGGCACAGATACGCAGTATTTT. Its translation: CSASLAGGTDTQYF.